This T cell receptor (beta chain) is drawn from a study of cytomegalovirus exposure and HLA in healthy donors. Only in-frame clones appear in the TCRdb table, and some are missing; sequencing was by immunoSEQ multiplex PCR. Here the sample spans 100,000 to 150,000 clones, 95% to 96% being singletons. The donors were in the approximately 120-subject validation cohort; that cohort was separate from the roughly 680-subject first cohort. This CDR3 contains 15 residues. With 3 bases removed from V and 2 bases from J, the gap between germline ends came to 14 bases. Germline CDR1 is LGHNT and CDR2 is FRNRAP.

The source material was PBMCs. The receptor was isolated from a man aged 18 to 29 in good health and CMV-seronegative. The chain recombines TRBV12-5 with TRBJ2-7; TRBD1 might be the D (6 bases). The CDR3 loop reads CASGFLPGETYEQYF. The CDR3 nucleotides are TGTGCTAGTGGTTTCCTGCCAGGGGAAACCTACGAGCAGTACTTC.